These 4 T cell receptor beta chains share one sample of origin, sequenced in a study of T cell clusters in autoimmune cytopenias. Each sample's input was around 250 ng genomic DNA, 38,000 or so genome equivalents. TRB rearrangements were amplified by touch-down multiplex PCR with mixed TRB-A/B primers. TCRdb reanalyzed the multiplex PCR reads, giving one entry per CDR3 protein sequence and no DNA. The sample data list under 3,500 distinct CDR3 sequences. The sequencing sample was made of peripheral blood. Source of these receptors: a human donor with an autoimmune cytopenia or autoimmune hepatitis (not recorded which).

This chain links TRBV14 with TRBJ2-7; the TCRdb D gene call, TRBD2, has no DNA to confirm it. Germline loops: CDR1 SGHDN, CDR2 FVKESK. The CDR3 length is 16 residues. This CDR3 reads CASSQDWTSVSYEQYF.

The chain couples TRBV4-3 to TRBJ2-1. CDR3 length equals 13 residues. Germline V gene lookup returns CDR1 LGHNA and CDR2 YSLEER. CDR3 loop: CASSQNLHNEQFF.

The CDR3 loop reads CASSLDYSSYEQYF. The V call is TRBV7-9, the J call TRBJ2-7. The CDR3 covers 14 residues. CDR1 is SEHNR, CDR2 FQNEAQ, per germline (reference sequence).

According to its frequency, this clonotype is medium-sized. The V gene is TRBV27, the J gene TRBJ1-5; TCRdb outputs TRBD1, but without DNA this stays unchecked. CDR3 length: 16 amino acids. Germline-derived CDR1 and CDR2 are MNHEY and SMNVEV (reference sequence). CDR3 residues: CASSNRTGRRNQPQHF.